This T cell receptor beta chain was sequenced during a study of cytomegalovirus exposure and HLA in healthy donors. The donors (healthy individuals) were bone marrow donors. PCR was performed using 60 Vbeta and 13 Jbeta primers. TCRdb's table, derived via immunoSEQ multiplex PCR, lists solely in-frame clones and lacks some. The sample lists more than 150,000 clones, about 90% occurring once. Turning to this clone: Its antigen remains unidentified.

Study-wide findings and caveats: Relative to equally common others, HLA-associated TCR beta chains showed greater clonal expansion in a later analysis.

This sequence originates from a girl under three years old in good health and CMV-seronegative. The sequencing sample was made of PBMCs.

CDR3 sequence: CASSEAQGAGTEAFF. The CDR3 region has the DNA TGTGCCAGTAGTGAAGCACAGGGGGCAGGCACTGAAGCTTTCTTT. This sequence joins TRBV19 and TRBJ1-1, with 9 nucleotides matching TRBD1. From germline, CDR1 is LNHDA and CDR2 SQIVND (reference sequence). Trimming at V came to 5 bases and at J to 4 bases, leaving 8 bases not matched to a gene. CDR3 length equals 15 residues.